This TCR beta chain stems from a study of CD8 T cells in Susac syndrome. Reverse transcription of about 0.5 to 1 ug RNA was carried out with random hexamers. A single record per CDR3 protein comes from TCRdb applying MiXCR to the immunoSEQ multiplex PCR reads. Of about 150,000 distinct CDR3 sequences in the sample, 92% are singletons; the top ten hold approximately 0.082%. Sequencing targeted TCR beta in T cells from blood (CD8+ and CD4+). Healthy donors formed controls matched for age and sex. The sequenced sample was CD4+ T cells from PBMCs. This receptor was taken from a human donor in good health.

The CDR3 region has the DNA TGTGCCTCAGTGCGGCAGGGCAATCAGCCCCAGCATTTT. The encoded protein is CASVRQGNQPQHF. The chain has TRBV2 and TRBJ1-5; no reliable D call. V was shortened by 11 bases and J by 2 bases, with 13 bases between the two germline ends. Germline lookup yields CDR1 SNHLY and CDR2 FYNNEI. The CDR3 is 13 amino acids.